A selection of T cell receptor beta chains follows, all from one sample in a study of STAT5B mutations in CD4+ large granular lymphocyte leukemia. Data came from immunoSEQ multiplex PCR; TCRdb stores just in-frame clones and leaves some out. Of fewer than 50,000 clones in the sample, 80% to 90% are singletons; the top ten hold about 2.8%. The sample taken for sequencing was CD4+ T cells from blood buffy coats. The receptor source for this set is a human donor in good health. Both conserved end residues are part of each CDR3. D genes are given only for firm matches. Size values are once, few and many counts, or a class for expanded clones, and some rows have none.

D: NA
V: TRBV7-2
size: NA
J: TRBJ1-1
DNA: TGTGCCAGCAGCTTAGGGGGGTGGGGGAACACTGAAGCTTTCTTT
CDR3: CASSLGGWGNTEAFF

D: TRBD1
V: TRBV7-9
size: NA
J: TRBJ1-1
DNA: TGTGCCACCCAGGGGGGCGGGTACACTGAAGCTTTCTTT
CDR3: CATQGGGYTEAFF

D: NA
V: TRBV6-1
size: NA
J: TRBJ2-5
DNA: TGTGCCAGCAGTGAATTCGGTCTAGCGATCGAGACCCAGTACTTC
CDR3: CASSEFGLAIETQYF

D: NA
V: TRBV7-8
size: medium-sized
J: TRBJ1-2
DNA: TGTGCCAGCAGCTCCACGGGGCGGGGCTACACCTTC
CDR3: CASSSTGRGYTF

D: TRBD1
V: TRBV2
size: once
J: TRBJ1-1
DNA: TGTGCCAGCAGGGGGGACAGGGGGGTAGCTTTCTTT
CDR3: CASRGDRGVAFF

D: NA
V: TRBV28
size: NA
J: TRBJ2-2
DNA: TGTGCCATCAGCAGTCCCCAGCGGGCGTACACCGGGGAGCTGTTTTTT
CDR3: CAISSPQRAYTGELFF

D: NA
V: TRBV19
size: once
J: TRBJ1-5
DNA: TGTGCCAGTAGTATAGCCACAGGGTCCAATCAGCCCCAGCATTTT
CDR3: CASSIATGSNQPQHF

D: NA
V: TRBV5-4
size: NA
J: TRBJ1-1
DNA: TGTGCCAGCAGCTATACAGGGATTGAAGCTTTCTTT
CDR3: CASSYTGIEAFF

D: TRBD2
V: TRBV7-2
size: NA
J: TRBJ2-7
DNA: TGTGCCAGCAGCTTAGGGGGACTAGCGGGAGTCTCCTACGAGCAGTACTTC
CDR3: CASSLGGLAGVSYEQYF

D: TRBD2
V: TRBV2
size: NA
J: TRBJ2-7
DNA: TGTGCCAGCAGTGACCCAATTTTAGCGGGAAGGACGGGGGAGCAGTACTTC
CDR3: CASSDPILAGRTGEQYF

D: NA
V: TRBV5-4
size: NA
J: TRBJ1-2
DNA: TGTGCCAGCAGCTTGACGAGCGGGGTTGGCTACACCTTC
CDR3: CASSLTSGVGYTF

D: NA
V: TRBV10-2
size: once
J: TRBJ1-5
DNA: TGCGCCAGCAGTGAGGTAGGGGCGGCAAATCAGCCCCAGCATTTT
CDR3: CASSEVGAANQPQHF

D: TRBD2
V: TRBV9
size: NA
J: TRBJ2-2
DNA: TGTGCCAGCAGCAGGAGCGGGAGGAACACCGGGGAGCTGTTTTTT
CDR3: CASSRSGRNTGELFF

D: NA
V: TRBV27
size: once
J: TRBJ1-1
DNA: TGTGCCAGCAGCCAGGAGGGCTCGAACACTGAAGCTTTCTTT
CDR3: CASSQEGSNTEAFF

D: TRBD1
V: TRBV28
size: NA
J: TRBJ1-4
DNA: TGTGCCAGCAGCCTGACAGGGGTTAGGGAAAAACTGTTTTTT
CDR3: CASSLTGVREKLFF

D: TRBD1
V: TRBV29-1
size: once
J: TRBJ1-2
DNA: TGCAGCGCCATGGACACAGGGGGCAACTATGGCTACACCTTC
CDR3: CSAMDTGGNYGYTF

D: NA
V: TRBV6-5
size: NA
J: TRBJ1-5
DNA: TGTGCCAGCAGTTACAGGGAAAGCAATCAGCCCCAGCATTTT
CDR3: CASSYRESNQPQHF

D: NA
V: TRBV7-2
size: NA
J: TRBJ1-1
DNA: TGTGCCAGCAGCTTAGCCCGGCCGGGGGGCACTGAAGCTTTCTTT
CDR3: CASSLARPGGTEAFF

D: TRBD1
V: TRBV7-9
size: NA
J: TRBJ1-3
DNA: TGTGCCAGCAGCCAGGGACAGGGGATAGGAAACACCATATATTTT
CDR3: CASSQGQGIGNTIYF

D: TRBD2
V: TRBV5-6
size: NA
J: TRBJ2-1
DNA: TGTGCCAGCAGCTCGATTACCACTAGCGGGGTTAATGAGCAGTTCTTC
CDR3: CASSSITTSGVNEQFF

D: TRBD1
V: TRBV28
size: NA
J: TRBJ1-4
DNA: TGTGCCAGCAGTCTACATGAGGGACAGGTCGACGGGAAAAAACTGTTTTTT
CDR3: CASSLHEGQVDGKKLFF

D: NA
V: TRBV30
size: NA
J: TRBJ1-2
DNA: TGTGCCGGACGGCATGGCTATGGCTACACCTTC
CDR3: CAGRHGYGYTF